This T cell receptor beta chain stems from a study of T cell changes during pregnancy in multiple sclerosis. The data were produced by immunoSEQ multiplex PCR, yet TCRdb's version contains in-frame clones alone and is incomplete. There are 70,000 to 95,000 clones in the sample; about 92% occur only once, and 2.6% lies in the top ten. This CDR3 contains 17 residues. CDR1 and CDR2 from the germline V gene are SNHLY and FYNNEI. V lost 0 bases and J lost 4; bases outside the gene matches: 8. Material: peripheral blood, obtained after pregnancy. This receptor was identified in a female donor in good health, enrolled as a control in a pregnancy study. The rearrangement links TRBV2 to TRBJ2-4; 8 bases are a match to TRBD1. DNA of the CDR3: TGTGCCAGCAGTGAAGCCGGGGCTTGGACAGGGAAAAACATTCAGTACTTC. This encodes CASSEAGAWTGKNIQYF.